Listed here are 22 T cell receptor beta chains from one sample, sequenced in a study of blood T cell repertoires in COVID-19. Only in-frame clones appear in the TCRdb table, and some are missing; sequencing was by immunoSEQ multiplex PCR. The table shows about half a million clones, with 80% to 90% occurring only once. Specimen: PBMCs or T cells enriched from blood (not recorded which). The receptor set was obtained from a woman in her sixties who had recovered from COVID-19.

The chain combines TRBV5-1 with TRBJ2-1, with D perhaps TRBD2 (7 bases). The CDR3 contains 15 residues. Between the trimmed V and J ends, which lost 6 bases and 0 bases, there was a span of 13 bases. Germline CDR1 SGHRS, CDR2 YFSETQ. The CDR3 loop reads CASNAGGLSYNEQFF. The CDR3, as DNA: TGCGCCAGCAACGCCGGGGGGCTCTCCTACAATGAGCAGTTCTTC.

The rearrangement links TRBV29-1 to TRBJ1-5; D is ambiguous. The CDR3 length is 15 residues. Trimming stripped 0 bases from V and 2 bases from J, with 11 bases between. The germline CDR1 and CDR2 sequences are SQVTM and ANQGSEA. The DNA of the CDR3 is TGCAGCGTTGAAGACGAGAGGCAAGGCAATCAGCCCCAGCATTTT. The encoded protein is CSVEDERQGNQPQHF.

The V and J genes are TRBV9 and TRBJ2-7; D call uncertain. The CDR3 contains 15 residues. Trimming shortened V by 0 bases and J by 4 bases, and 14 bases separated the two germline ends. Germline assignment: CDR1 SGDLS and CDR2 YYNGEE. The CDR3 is CASSVDSGFEYEQYF. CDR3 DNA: TGTGCCAGCAGCGTAGACTCGGGTTTTGAGTACGAGCAGTACTTC. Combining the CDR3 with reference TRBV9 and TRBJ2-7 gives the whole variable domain DSGVTQTPKHLITATGQRVTLRCSPRSGDLSVYWYQQSLDQGLQFLIQYYNGEERAKGNILERFSAQQFPDLHSELNLSSLELGDSALYFCASSVDSGFEYEQYFGPGTRLTVT.

CDR3 DNA: TGCGCCAGCAGCTTGGAAGGGAGAAAAGCTTTCTTT. Amino acids: CASSLEGRKAFF. The chain has TRBV5-1 and TRBJ1-1; D is unclear. Trimming removed 0 bases from V and 9 bases from J, with 9 bases in between. Per the germline V gene, CDR1 is SGHRS and CDR2 is YFSETQ. The CDR3 extends over 12 amino acids.

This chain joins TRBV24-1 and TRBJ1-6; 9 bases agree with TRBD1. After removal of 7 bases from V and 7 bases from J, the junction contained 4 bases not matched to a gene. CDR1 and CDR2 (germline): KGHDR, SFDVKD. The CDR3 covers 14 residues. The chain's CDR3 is CATSTGTGNSPLHF. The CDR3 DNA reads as TGTGCCACCAGCACCGGGACAGGGAATTCACCCCTCCACTTT.

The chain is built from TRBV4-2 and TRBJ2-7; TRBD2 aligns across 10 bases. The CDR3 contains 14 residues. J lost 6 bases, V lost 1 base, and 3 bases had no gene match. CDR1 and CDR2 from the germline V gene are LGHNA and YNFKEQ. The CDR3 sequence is CASSQASGGLEQYF. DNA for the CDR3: TGTGCCAGCAGCCAAGCTAGCGGGGGTCTCGAGCAGTACTTC.

The chain's CDR3 is CASVCKPDRQGNYEQYV. In DNA, the CDR3 is TGTGCCAGCGTTTGTAAGCCCGACCGGCAGGGAAACTACGAGCAGTACGTC. The chain couples TRBV5-7 to TRBJ2-7; D possibly corresponds to TRBD1 (5 bases). TRBV5-7 is recorded as an ORF, its role being uncertain. V was cut by 7 bases and J by 3 bases, with 26 bases left in between. CDR3 length: 17 residues.

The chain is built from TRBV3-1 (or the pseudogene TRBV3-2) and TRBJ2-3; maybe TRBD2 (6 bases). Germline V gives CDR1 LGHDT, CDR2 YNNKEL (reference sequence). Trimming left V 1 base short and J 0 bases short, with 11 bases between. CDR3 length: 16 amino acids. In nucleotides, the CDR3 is TGTGCCAGCAGCCAAGGAGCGGGCATAAGCACAGATACGCAGTATTTT. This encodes CASSQGAGISTDTQYF.

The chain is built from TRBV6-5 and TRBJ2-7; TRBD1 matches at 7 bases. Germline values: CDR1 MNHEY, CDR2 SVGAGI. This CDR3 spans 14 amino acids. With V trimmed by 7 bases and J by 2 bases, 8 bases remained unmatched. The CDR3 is CASTPQGYPYEQYF. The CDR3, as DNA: TGTGCCAGCACCCCACAGGGGTACCCCTACGAGCAGTACTTC.

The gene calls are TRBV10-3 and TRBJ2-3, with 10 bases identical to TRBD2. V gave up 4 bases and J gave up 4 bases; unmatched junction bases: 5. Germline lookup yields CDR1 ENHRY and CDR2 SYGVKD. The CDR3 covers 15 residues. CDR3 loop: CAISAAGGIADTQYF. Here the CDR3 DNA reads TGTGCCATCAGTGCAGCGGGGGGGATCGCAGATACGCAGTATTTT.

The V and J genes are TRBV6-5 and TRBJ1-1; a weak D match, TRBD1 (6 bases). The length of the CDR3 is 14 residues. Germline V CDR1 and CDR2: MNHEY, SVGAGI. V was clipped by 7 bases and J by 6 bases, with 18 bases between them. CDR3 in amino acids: CASKETYRASEAFF. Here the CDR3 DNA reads TGTGCCAGCAAAGAGACGTACAGGGCTTCTGAAGCTTTCTTT.

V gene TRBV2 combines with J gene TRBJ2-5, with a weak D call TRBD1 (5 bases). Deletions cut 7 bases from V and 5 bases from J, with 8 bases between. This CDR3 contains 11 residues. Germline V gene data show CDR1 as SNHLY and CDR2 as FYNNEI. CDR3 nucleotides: TGTGCCAGCAAGGGGTTCGAGACCCAGTACTTC. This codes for CASKGFETQYF. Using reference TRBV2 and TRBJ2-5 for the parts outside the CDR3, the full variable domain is EPEVTQTPSHQVTQMGQEVILRCVPISNHLYFYWYRQILGQKVEFLVSFYNNEISEKSEIFDDQFSVERPDGSNFTLKIRSTKLEDSAMYFCASKGFETQYFGPGTRLLVL.

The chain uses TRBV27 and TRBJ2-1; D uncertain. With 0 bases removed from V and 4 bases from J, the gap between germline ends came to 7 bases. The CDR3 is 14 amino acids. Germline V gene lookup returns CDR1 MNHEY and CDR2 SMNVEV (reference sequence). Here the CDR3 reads CASSLSRSYNEQFF. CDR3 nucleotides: TGTGCCAGCAGTTTATCCCGGAGTTACAATGAGCAGTTCTTC.

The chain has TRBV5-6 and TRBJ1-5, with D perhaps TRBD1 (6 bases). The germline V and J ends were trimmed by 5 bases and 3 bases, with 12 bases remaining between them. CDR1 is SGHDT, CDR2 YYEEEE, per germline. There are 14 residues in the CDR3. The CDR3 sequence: CASSLAGVNQPQHF. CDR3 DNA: TGTGCCAGCAGTCTGGCAGGGGTCAATCAGCCCCAGCATTTT.

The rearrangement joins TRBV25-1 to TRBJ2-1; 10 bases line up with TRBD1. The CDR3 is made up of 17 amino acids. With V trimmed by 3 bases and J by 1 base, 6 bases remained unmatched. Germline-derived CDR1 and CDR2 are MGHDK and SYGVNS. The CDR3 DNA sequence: TGTGCCAGCAGTGAGACAGGGGGCGCAGGGTCCTACAATGAGCAGTTCTTC. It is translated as CASSETGGAGSYNEQFF.

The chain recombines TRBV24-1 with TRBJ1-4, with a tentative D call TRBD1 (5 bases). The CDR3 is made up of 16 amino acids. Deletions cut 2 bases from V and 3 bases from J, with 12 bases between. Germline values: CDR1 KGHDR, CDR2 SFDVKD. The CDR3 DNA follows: TGTGCCACCAGTGATTCCCCGCAGGGTCCTAATGAAAAACTGTTTTTT. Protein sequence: CATSDSPQGPNEKLFF.

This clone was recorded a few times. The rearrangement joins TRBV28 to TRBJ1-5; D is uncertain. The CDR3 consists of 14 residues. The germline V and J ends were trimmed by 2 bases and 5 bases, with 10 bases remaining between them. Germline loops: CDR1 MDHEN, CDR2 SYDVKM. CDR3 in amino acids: CASSLQQTYQPQHF. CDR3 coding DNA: TGTGCCAGCAGTTTACAACAGACGTATCAGCCCCAGCATTTT.

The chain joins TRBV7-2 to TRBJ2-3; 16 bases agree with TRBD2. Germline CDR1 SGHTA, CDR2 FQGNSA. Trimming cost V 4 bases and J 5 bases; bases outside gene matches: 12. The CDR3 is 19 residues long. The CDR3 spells CASSSFPGLAGGHRDTQYF. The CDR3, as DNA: TGTGCCAGCAGCTCCTTCCCGGGACTAGCGGGGGGGCATAGAGATACGCAGTATTTT.

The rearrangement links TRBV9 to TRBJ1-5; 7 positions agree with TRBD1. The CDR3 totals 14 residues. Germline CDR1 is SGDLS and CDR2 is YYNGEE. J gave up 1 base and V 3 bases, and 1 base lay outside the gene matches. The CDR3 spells CASSEQGSNQPQHF. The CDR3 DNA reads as TGTGCCAGCAGCGAACAGGGGAGCAATCAGCCCCAGCATTTT.

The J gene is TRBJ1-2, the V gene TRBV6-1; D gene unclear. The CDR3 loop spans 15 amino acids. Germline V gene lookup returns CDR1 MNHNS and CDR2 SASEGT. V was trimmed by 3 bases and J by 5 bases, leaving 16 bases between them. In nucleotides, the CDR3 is TGTGCCAGCAGTGACGGACTTGCAGGCGATTATGGCTACACCTTC. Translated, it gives CASSDGLAGDYGYTF.

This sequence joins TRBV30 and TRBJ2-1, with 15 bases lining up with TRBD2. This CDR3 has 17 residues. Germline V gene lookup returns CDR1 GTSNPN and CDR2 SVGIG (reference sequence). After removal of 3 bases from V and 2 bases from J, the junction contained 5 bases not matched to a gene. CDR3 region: CAWSLGLAGGPYNEQFF. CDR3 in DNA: TGTGCCTGGAGCCTCGGACTAGCGGGGGGGCCCTACAATGAGCAGTTCTTC.

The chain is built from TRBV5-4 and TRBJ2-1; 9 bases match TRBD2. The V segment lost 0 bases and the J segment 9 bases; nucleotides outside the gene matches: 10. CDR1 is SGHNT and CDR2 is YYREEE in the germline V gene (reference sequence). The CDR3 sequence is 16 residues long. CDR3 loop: CASSLGAGGRESEQFF. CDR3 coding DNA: TGTGCCAGCAGCTTGGGAGCGGGGGGCCGGGAGAGTGAGCAGTTCTTC.